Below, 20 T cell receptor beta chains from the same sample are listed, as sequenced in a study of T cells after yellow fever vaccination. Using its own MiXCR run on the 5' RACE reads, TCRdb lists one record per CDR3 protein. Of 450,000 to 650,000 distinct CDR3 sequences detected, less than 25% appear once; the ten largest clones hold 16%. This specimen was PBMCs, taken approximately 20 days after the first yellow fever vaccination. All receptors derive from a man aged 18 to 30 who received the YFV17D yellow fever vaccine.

The CDR3 nucleotides are TGTGCCAGCTCACCAGGGGCAGGAGGTTACTATGGCTACACCTTC. This encodes CASSPGAGGYYGYTF. The chain is built from TRBV18 and TRBJ1-2, with D possibly TRBD1 on 5 matching bases. V was pared by 2 bases and J by 3 bases, with 13 bases between. The CDR3 length is 15 residues. Germline-derived CDR1 and CDR2 are KGHSH and LQKENI.

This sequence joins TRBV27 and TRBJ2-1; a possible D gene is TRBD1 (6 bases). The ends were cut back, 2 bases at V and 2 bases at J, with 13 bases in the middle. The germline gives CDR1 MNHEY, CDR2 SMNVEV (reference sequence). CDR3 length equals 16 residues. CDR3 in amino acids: CASSLPHRVAYNEQFF. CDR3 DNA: TGTGCCAGCAGTTTACCCCACAGGGTCGCCTACAATGAGCAGTTCTTC.

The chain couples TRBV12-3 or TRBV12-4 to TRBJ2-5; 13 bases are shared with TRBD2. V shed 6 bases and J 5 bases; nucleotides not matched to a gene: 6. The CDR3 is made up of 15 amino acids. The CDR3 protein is CASRGTSGARETQYF. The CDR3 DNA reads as TGTGCCAGCAGAGGGACTAGCGGGGCTCGGGAGACCCAGTACTTC.

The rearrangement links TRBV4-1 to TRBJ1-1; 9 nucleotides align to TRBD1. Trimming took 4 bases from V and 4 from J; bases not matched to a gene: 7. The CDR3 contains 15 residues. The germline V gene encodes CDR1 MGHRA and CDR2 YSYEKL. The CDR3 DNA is TGCGCCAGCAGCCTAAACAGGGGGCGCGTCACTGAAGCTTTCTTT. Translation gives CASSLNRGRVTEAFF.

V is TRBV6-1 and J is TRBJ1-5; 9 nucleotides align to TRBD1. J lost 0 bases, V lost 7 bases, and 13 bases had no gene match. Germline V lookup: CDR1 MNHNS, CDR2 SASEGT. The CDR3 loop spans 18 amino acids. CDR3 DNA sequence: TGTGCCAGCATCCCCGACAGGGGGGGCCCGGGTAGCAATCAGCCCCAGCATTTT. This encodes CASIPDRGGPGSNQPQHF.

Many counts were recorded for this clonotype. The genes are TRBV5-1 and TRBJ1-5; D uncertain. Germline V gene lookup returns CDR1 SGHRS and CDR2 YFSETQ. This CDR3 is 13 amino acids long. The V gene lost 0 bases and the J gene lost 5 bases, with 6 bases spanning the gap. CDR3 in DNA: TGCGCCAGCAGCTTGGAAGGTCATCAGCCCCAGCATTTT. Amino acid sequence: CASSLEGHQPQHF.

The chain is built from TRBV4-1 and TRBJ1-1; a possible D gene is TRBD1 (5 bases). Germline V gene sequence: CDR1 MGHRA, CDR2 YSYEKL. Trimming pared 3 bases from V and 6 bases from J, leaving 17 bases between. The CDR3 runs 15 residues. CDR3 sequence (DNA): TGCGCCAGCAGCCAGGGACCGGGTGAGTGGCCTGAAGCTTTCTTT. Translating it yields CASSQGPGEWPEAFF.

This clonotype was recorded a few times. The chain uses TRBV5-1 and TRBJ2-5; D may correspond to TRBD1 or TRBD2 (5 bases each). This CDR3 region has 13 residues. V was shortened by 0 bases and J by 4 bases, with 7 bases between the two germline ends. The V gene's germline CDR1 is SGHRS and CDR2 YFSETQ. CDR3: CASSLDGGETQYF. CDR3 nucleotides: TGCGCCAGCAGCTTGGATGGGGGAGAGACCCAGTACTTC.

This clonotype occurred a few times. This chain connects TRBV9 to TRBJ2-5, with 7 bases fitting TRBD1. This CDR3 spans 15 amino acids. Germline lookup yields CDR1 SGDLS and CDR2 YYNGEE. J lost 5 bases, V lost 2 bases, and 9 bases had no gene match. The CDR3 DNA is TGTGCCAGCAGCGTGACAGGGTGGGTCCCGGAGACCCAGTACTTC. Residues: CASSVTGWVPETQYF.

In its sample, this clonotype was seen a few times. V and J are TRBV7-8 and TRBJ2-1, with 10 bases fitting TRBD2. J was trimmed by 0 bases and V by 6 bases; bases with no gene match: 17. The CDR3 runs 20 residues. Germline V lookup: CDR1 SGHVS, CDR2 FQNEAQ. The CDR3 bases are TGTGCCAGCAGATTATCCCGGGCTAGCGGGGGCCGGAGCTCCTACAATGAGCAGTTCTTC. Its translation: CASRLSRASGGRSSYNEQFF.

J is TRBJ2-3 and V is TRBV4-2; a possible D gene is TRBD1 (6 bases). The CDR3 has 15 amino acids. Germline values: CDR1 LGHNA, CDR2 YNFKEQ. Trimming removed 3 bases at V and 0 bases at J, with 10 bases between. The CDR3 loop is CASSQWTVSTDTQYF. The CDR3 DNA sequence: TGTGCCAGCAGCCAGTGGACAGTAAGCACAGATACGCAGTATTTT.

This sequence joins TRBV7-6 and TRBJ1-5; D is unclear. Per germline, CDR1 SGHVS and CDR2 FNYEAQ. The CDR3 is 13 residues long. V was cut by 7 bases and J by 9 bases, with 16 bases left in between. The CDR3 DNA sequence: TGTGCCAGCACCCTCCCACGATATCGGCCCCAGCATTTT. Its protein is CASTLPRYRPQHF.

The CDR3 region is CASSYSTQGAGGPPSTDTQYF. DNA for the CDR3: TGTGCCAGCAGTTACTCCACTCAGGGGGCAGGGGGCCCCCCTAGCACAGATACGCAGTATTTT. The gene calls are TRBV6-2 or TRBV6-3 and TRBJ2-3; 8 bases agree with TRBD1. Looked up from germline, CDR1 is MNHEY and CDR2 is SVGEGT. The trim removed 0 bases at V and 0 bases at J, leaving 17 bases unmatched. The CDR3 totals 21 residues.

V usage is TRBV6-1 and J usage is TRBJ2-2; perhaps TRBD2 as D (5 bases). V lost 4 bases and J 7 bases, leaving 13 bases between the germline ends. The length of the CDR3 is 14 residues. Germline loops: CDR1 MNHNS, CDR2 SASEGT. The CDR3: CASSGREPFGELFF. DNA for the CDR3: TGTGCCAGCAGTGGTCGGGAACCCTTCGGGGAGCTGTTTTTT.

The CDR3 sequence: CSAPQVAGAPVEQFF. Written as DNA, the CDR3 is TGCAGTGCTCCTCAAGTAGCGGGGGCGCCGGTTGAGCAGTTCTTC. The chain couples TRBV20-1 to TRBJ2-1, with TRBD2 matching 9 bases. The V and J ends lost 5 bases and 9 bases, in that order; junction bases with no gene match: 14. Germline V gene data show CDR1 as DFQATT and CDR2 as SNEGSKA (reference sequence). CDR3 length: 15 residues.

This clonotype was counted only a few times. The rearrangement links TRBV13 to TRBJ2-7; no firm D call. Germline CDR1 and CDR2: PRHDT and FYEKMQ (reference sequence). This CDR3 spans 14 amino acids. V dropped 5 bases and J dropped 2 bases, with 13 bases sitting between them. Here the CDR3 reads CASSRADYPYEQYF. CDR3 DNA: TGTGCCAGCAGCCGGGCCGATTACCCCTACGAGCAGTACTTC.

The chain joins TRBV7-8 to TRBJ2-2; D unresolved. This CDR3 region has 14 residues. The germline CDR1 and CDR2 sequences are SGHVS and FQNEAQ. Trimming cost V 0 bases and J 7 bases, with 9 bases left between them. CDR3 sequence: CASSLAGLVGELFF. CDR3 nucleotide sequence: TGTGCCAGCAGCTTAGCGGGTTTAGTCGGGGAGCTGTTTTTT.

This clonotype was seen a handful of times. Here the CDR3 DNA reads TGTGCCACCAGCCCTAGGGGCAGGGGCACTGAAGCTTTCTTT. This codes for CATSPRGRGTEAFF. The chain recombines TRBV15 with TRBJ1-1, with D tentatively TRBD1 (6 bases). CDR1 and CDR2 from the germline V gene are LNHNV and YYDKDF (reference sequence). V was pared by 5 bases and J by 4 bases, with 14 bases between. This CDR3 is 14 amino acids long.

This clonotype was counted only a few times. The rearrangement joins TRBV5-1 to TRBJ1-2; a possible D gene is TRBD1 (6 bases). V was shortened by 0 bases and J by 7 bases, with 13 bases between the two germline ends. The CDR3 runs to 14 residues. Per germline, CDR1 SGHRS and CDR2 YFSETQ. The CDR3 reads CASSLDASGAGYTF. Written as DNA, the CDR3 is TGCGCCAGCAGCTTGGACGCGTCGGGGGCTGGCTACACCTTC.

Here the CDR3 reads CASRSTGWSYGYTF. The CDR3 DNA is TGTGCCAGCAGATCAACAGGGTGGAGCTATGGCTACACCTTC. The chain uses TRBV7-9 and TRBJ1-2, with D perhaps TRBD1 (6 bases). The CDR3 totals 14 residues. Germline loops: CDR1 SEHNR, CDR2 FQNEAQ (reference sequence). Trimming removed 6 bases from V and 4 bases from J, with 15 bases in between.